These 16 T cell receptor beta chains came from one sample sequenced in a study of cytotoxic CD8 clonotypes in ibrutinib-treated CLL. Sequenced by immunoSEQ multiplex PCR; TCRdb stores in-frame clones only, minus some. The sample has approximately 330,000 clones; roughly 80% are singletons. The sequencing used PBMCs, collected before ibrutinib treatment. The receptors were gathered from a human donor with chronic lymphocytic leukemia.

The V gene is TRBV2, the J gene TRBJ2-3; D may be TRBD2 (5 bases). Germline V gives CDR1 SNHLY, CDR2 FYNNEI. V was trimmed by 7 bases and J by 11 bases, leaving 10 bases between them. The CDR3 totals 10 residues. Here the CDR3 DNA reads TGTGCCAGCAACGGACTCCAGCAGTATTTT. As protein: CASNGLQQYF.

This clone has more than one count but fewer than ten. The genes are TRBV5-1 and TRBJ2-7; D gene uncertain. From germline, CDR1 is SGHRS and CDR2 YFSETQ. V shed 0 bases and J shed 3 bases, with 7 bases lying between them. CDR3 size: 13 residues. The CDR3 spells CASSLEIGYEQYF. The CDR3, as DNA: TGCGCCAGCAGCTTGGAAATTGGCTACGAGCAGTACTTC.

The rearrangement uses TRBV30 and TRBJ2-1, with unresolved D. V lost 8 bases and J lost 8, with 10 bases in between. Germline V gene lookup returns CDR1 GTSNPN and CDR2 SVGIG (reference sequence). The CDR3 contains 10 residues. The CDR3 here is CAGLVYEQFF. CDR3 in DNA: TGTGCCGGCTTAGTCTATGAGCAGTTCTTC.

The gene calls are TRBV29-1 and TRBJ2-3; 15 bases map to TRBD2. CDR3 length equals 19 residues. V shed 4 bases and J 0 bases; nucleotides not matched to a gene: 11. CDR1 is SQVTM, CDR2 ANQGSEA, per germline. In nucleotides, the CDR3 is TGCAGCGTTGGAGGCCCCAAAGGACTAGCGGGAGGGAGCACAGATACGCAGTATTTT. It specifies CSVGGPKGLAGGSTDTQYF.

This chain links TRBV19 with TRBJ2-4, with D unresolved. Germline V gene data show CDR1 as LNHDA and CDR2 as SQIVND (reference sequence). V lost 0 bases and J 0 bases, leaving 9 bases between the germline ends. The length of the CDR3 is 16 residues. CDR3 sequence (DNA): TGTGCCAGTAGTATAGAAGGGATCTTAGCCAAAAACATTCAGTACTTC. This gives the protein CASSIEGILAKNIQYF.

The V and J genes are TRBV25-1 and TRBJ2-7; D is possibly TRBD1 (6 bases). CDR1 is MGHDK and CDR2 is SYGVNS in the germline V gene. V gave up 6 bases and J gave up 2 bases, with 17 bases separating them. The CDR3 runs 15 residues. The CDR3 here is CASRSTGIRAYEQYF. The CDR3 region has the DNA TGTGCCAGCAGATCCACAGGGATAAGGGCCTACGAGCAGTACTTC.

The count of this clone is one. The sample contains more than one DNA sequence encoding this CDR3. The chain carries TRBV2 and TRBJ2-1, with TRBD2 as a possible D gene (6 bases). This CDR3 is built from 13 residues. Per germline, CDR1 SNHLY and CDR2 FYNNEI. Trimming removed 8 bases from V and 6 bases from J, with 14 bases in between. The CDR3 region has the DNA TGTGCCAGCGGTCGTGTGGGAGGCAATGAGCAGTTCTTC. Amino acids: CASGRVGGNEQFF. Variable domain in full (rest from reference TRBV2 and TRBJ2-1): EPEVTQTPSHQVTQMGQEVILRCVPISNHLYFYWYRQILGQKVEFLVSFYNNEISEKSEIFDDQFSVERPDGSNFTLKIRSTKLEDSAMYFCASGRVGGNEQFFGPGTRLTVL.

This clone has just a few counts. This chain connects TRBV9 to TRBJ1-1; D is uncertain. The germline V gene encodes CDR1 SGDLS and CDR2 YYNGEE. The V end was cut by 4 bases, the J end by 5 bases, with 15 bases between. The CDR3 is 14 residues long. The CDR3 DNA follows: TGTGCCAGCAGCCCCACCGGGGTGACAACTGAAGCTTTCTTT. Encoded protein: CASSPTGVTTEAFF.

V and J are TRBV7-2 and TRBJ2-7; D remains ambiguous. Trimming cost V 3 bases and J 7 bases, with 7 bases left between them. This CDR3 spans 11 amino acids. Looked up from germline, CDR1 is SGHTA and CDR2 is FQGNSA. CDR3 amino acids: CASSFLSEQYF. The CDR3 DNA follows: TGTGCCAGCAGCTTTTTGAGTGAGCAGTACTTC.

V is TRBV29-1 and J is TRBJ1-2; D uncertain. Trimming left V 0 bases short and J 4 bases short, with 9 bases between. Germline CDR1 and CDR2: SQVTM and ANQGSEA. The CDR3 runs 13 residues. The CDR3 here is CSVEDLGFYGYTF. In DNA form, the CDR3 reads TGCAGCGTTGAAGATCTTGGATTCTATGGCTACACCTTC. Drawing the rest from reference TRBV29-1 and TRBJ1-2, the complete variable domain is SAVISQKPSRDICQRGTSLTIQCQVDSQVTMMFWYRQQPGQSLTLIATANQGSEATYESGFVIDKFPISRPNLTFSTLTVSNMSPEDSSIYLCSVEDLGFYGYTFGSGTRLTVV.

The chain couples TRBV25-1 to TRBJ2-5; D not resolved. The CDR3 consists of 11 residues. Germline V gene data show CDR1 as MGHDK and CDR2 as SYGVNS. Trimming removed 3 bases from V and 3 bases from J, with 2 bases in between. The CDR3 nucleotides read TGTGCCAGCAGTGACGAAGAGACCCAGTACTTC. This gives the protein CASSDEETQYF.

The chain carries TRBV4-1 and TRBJ2-3; 11 nucleotides line up with TRBD2. This CDR3 contains 16 residues. Looked up from germline, CDR1 is MGHRA and CDR2 is YSYEKL. V shed 4 bases, J shed 3 bases, and the junction held 6 bases outside the gene matches. CDR3 sequence reads: CASSPETSGKTDTQYF. In DNA form, the CDR3 reads TGCGCCAGCAGCCCAGAGACTAGCGGGAAGACAGATACGCAGTATTTT.

This clone turned up a few times. The rearrangement links TRBV28 to TRBJ1-1; D not certain. This CDR3 region has 12 residues. The germline V and J ends were trimmed by 7 bases and 4 bases, with 10 bases remaining between them. The germline V gene encodes CDR1 MDHEN and CDR2 SYDVKM. The chain's CDR3 is CASKVGSTEAFF. In DNA, the CDR3 is TGTGCCAGCAAGGTAGGGTCCACTGAAGCTTTCTTT.

V usage is TRBV30 and J usage is TRBJ1-4, with 8 bases matching TRBD1. Looked up from germline, CDR1 is GTSNPN and CDR2 is SVGIG (reference sequence). Unmatched junction bases numbered 5, after V lost 3 bases and J lost 5 bases. This CDR3 region has 14 residues. CDR3: CAWRSRTGNEKLFF. In DNA form, the CDR3 reads TGTGCCTGGAGGTCCCGGACAGGGAATGAAAAACTGTTTTTT.

The rearrangement uses TRBV5-6 and TRBJ2-2; a possible D gene is TRBD2 (5 bases). V lost 5 bases and J 0 bases, leaving 8 bases between the germline ends. The CDR3 sequence is 14 residues long. The germline V gene has CDR1 SGHDT and CDR2 YYEEEE. Written as DNA, the CDR3 is TGTGCCAGCAGTTCCGGGACGAACACCGGGGAGCTGTTTTTT. Its protein is CASSSGTNTGELFF. The full variable domain, with the rest looked up from reference TRBV5-6 and TRBJ2-2, is DAGVTQSPTHLIKTRGQQVTLRCSPKSGHDTVSWYQQALGQGPQFIFQYYEEEERQRGNFPDRFSGHQFPNYSSELNVNALLLGDSALYLCASSSGTNTGELFFGEGSRLTVL.

The CDR3 loop reads CASSLGGTRLQETQYF. In nucleotides, the CDR3 is TGTGCCAGCAGCTTAGGCGGGACGAGGTTACAAGAGACCCAGTACTTC. The chain links TRBV7-6 to TRBJ2-5, with a possible D match to TRBD2 (6 bases). The CDR3 runs to 16 residues. In germline, CDR1 is SGHVS, CDR2 FNYEAQ. V was clipped by 1 base and J by 2 bases, with 14 bases between them.